The clone carrying this T cell receptor beta chain occurred a few times. Its specificity is not known. Trimming took 1 base from V and 11 from J; bases not matched to a gene: 8. Germline lookup yields CDR1 MNHNS and CDR2 SASEGT. CDR3 length: 14 residues. The data are from a study of cytomegalovirus exposure and HLA in healthy donors. Use of 60 Vbeta and 13 Jbeta primers characterized the PCR. Here immunoSEQ multiplex PCR was the method, and the copy in TCRdb shows in-frame clones only, minus some. The sample lists 54,000 or so clones; roughly 70% were seen once. Findings and limits, study-wide: Most sequenced TCRs were rare (though some public TCRs occurred in many donors). The only immune exposure information that was available was CMV serostatus.

The J gene is TRBJ1-5, the V gene TRBV6-1; TRBD1 aligns across 7 bases. Sequencing was carried out using PBMCs. This TCR was sampled from a woman aged 55-70 years in good health and CMV-seropositive. The CDR3 here is CASSEGTGDRTQHF. CDR3 DNA sequence: TGTGCCAGCAGTGAAGGGACAGGTGATCGGACCCAGCATTTT.